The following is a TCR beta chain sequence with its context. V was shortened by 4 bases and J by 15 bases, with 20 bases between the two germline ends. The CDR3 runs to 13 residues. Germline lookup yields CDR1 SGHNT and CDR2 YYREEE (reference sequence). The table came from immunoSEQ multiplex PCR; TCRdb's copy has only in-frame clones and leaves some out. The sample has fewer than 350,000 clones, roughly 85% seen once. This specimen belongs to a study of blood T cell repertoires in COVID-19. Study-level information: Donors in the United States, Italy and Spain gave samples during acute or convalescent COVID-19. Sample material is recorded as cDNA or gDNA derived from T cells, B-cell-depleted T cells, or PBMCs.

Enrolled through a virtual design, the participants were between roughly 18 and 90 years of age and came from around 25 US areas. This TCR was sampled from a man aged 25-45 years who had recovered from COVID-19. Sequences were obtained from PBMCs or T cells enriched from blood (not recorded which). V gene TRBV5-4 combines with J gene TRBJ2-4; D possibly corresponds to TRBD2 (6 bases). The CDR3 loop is CASSGTGDRTRYF. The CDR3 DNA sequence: TGTGCCAGCAGCGGGACGGGGGACCGAACACGGTACTTC.